This TCR beta chain came from a study of blood T cell repertoires in COVID-19. Whole-study context: PBMCs, B-cell-depleted T cells, or T cells were the source of the cDNA or gDNA that made up the material.

Clones were sequenced by immunoSEQ multiplex PCR, and TCRdb holds only the in-frame ones, with some missing. Here the sample spans about 150,000 clones, about 79% being singletons. The receptor's source is a woman in her 50s with acute or convalescent COVID-19. What was sequenced was peripheral blood.

CDR3 bases: TGTGCCAGCAGATGGGGGGGGGCCAACACTGAAGCTTTCTTT. Protein product: CASRWGGANTEAFF. The chain joins TRBV27 to TRBJ1-1, with TRBD1 as a possible D gene (6 bases). Deletions cut 6 bases from V and 2 bases from J, with 13 bases between. This CDR3 has 14 residues. From germline, CDR1 is MNHEY and CDR2 SMNVEV (reference sequence).